These T cell receptor beta chains were read from a single sample in a study of blood T cell repertoires in COVID-19. TCRdb's copy holds only in-frame clones and misses some; the assay was immunoSEQ multiplex PCR. The table has 110,000 or so clones, about 85% seen once. Material for sequencing was peripheral blood. Receptors originate from an older woman with acute or convalescent COVID-19. The CDR3 runs from the conserved cysteine through the conserved F or W. The D gene is left open where the match is weak. Clone size is stated in some rows and not others, as once, few, many or a class when expanded.

TRBJ2-1,-,TRBV28,-,CASSPAERYNEQFF,TGTGCCAGCAGTCCTGCGGAGAGGTACAATGAGCAGTTCTTC
TRBJ1-6,TRBD1,TRBV27,-,CASTRDSTSYNSPLHF,TGTGCCAGCACCCGGGACAGCACTTCATATAATTCACCCCTCCACTTT
TRBJ1-2,TRBD1,TRBV7-9,-,CASSSAQGNVAYGYTF,TGTGCCAGCAGTTCAGCACAGGGGAACGTGGCCTATGGCTACACCTTC
TRBJ1-1,-,TRBV29-1,few,CSVEIGFKAFF,TGCAGCGTTGAGATCGGGTTTAAAGCTTTCTTT
TRBJ1-4,TRBD1,TRBV3-1/TRBV3-2,few,CASRSGQGIRNEKLFF,TGTGCCAGCAGGTCGGGACAGGGGATAAGGAATGAAAAACTGTTTTTT
TRBJ1-4,-,TRBV18,few,CASSPVVNEKLFF,TGTGCCAGCTCACCAGTAGTCAATGAAAAACTGTTTTTT
TRBJ2-1,TRBD2,TRBV4-2,-,CASSREAGGVYEQFF,TGTGCCAGCAGCCGAGAAGCGGGGGGGGTTTATGAGCAGTTCTTC
TRBJ1-1,-,TRBV3-1/TRBV3-2,-,CASSQTRDSTEAFF,TGTGCCAGCAGCCAAACCAGGGATTCCACTGAAGCTTTCTTT
TRBJ2-5,-,TRBV6-5,-,CASTPPRAGPGTQYF,TGTGCCAGCACCCCCCCCAGAGCGGGCCCAGGAACCCAGTACTTC
TRBJ1-2,TRBD1,TRBV7-2,once,CASSSWTGGLYGYTF,TGTGCCAGCAGCTCCTGGACAGGGGGTCTATATGGCTACACCTTC
TRBJ1-2,-,TRBV11-2,-,CASSPGPHYGYTF,TGTGCCAGCAGCCCTGGGCCTCATTATGGCTACACCTTC
TRBJ2-3,-,TRBV4-3,-,CASSQEGTGGTDTQYF,TGCGCCAGCAGCCAAGAAGGAACGGGGGGCACAGATACGCAGTATTTT
TRBJ1-4,-,TRBV28,-,CASSRRMRTNEKLFF,TGTGCCAGCTCGCGGCGGATGCGTACTAATGAAAAACTGTTTTTT
TRBJ1-1,-,TRBV6-5,-,CASSYSTQGTEAFF,TGTGCCAGCAGTTACTCGACCCAGGGCACTGAAGCTTTCTTT
TRBJ2-3,TRBD2,TRBV2,-,CASKRLATDTQYF,TGTGCCAGCAAGCGACTAGCCACAGATACGCAGTATTTT
TRBJ1-4,-,TRBV28,few,CASSFDRRTTNEKLFF,TGTGCCAGCAGTTTTGACAGACGAACAACTAATGAAAAACTGTTTTTT
TRBJ2-2,TRBD1,TRBV2,-,CASSGDRGVVGELFF,TGTGCCAGCAGCGGGGACAGGGGCGTCGTCGGGGAGCTGTTTTTT
TRBJ1-1,-,TRBV28,few,CASSLNGPQGTEAFF,TGTGCCAGCAGTTTGAACGGCCCGCAGGGGACTGAAGCTTTCTTT
TRBJ1-1,-,TRBV18,-,CASSAGENTEAFF,TGTGCCAGCTCGGCGGGGGAGAACACTGAAGCTTTCTTT
TRBJ1-4,TRBD1,TRBV30,-,CAWSEGTGYEKLFF,TGTGCCTGGAGTGAAGGGACAGGATATGAAAAACTGTTTTTT
TRBJ2-2,TRBD2,TRBV5-1,-,CASSRMAGREYTGELFF,TGCGCCAGCAGCCGGATGGCAGGGAGGGAGTACACCGGGGAGCTGTTTTTT
TRBJ2-3,TRBD2,TRBV18,-,CASSPVLAGITSTDTQYF,TGTGCCAGCTCACCAGTACTAGCGGGGATTACTAGCACAGATACGCAGTATTTT
TRBJ2-1,-,TRBV5-1,-,CASSLEGSGDAYNEQFF,TGCGCCAGCAGCTTGGAGGGGTCGGGAGATGCCTACAATGAGCAGTTCTTC
TRBJ2-5,TRBD2,TRBV28,-,CASSSSGGAETQYF,TGTGCCAGCAGTTCGAGCGGGGGGGCGGAGACCCAGTACTTC
TRBJ2-1,TRBD1,TRBV14,-,CASSQDLYHRGRRNDNEQFF,TGTGCCAGCAGCCAAGATCTCTATCACAGGGGGCGAAGGAACGACAATGAGCAGTTCTTC
TRBJ1-1,-,TRBV30,-,CAWISSVYYTEAFF,TGTGCCTGGATATCCTCGGTTTATTATACTGAAGCTTTCTTT
TRBJ1-3,-,TRBV7-6,-,CASSSVGSGAGNTIYF,TGTGCCAGCAGCTCGGTGGGGAGCGGCGCAGGAAACACCATATATTTT
TRBJ1-2,-,TRBV2,few,CASRTDSMDYGYTF,TGTGCCAGCAGAACCGACTCTATGGACTATGGCTACACCTTC
TRBJ2-2,TRBD2,TRBV6-6,-,CASSKTSGANTGELFF,TGTGCCAGCAGTAAGACTAGCGGGGCGAACACCGGGGAGCTGTTTTTT
TRBJ1-2,-,TRBV19,-,CASRATLRQVIYGYTF,TGTGCCAGTAGGGCCACACTGCGACAAGTCATCTATGGCTACACCTTC
TRBJ1-2,TRBD1,TRBV18,-,CASSPSTGNSYGYTF,TGTGCCAGCTCACCCTCGACAGGGAATAGCTATGGCTACACCTTC
TRBJ2-3,TRBD2,TRBV5-1,-,CASSYFLSAGNTDTQYF,TGCGCCAGCAGCTATTTTCTTTCAGCGGGAAACACAGATACGCAGTATTTT
TRBJ2-5,TRBD2,TRBV7-3,-,CASSLVASGGPGTQYF,TGTGCCAGCAGCTTAGTGGCTAGCGGGGGCCCAGGGACCCAGTACTTC
TRBJ1-1,-,TRBV6-4,-,CASSQGNEAFF,TGTGCCAGCAGTCAGGGGAATGAAGCTTTCTTT
TRBJ1-1,-,TRBV19,-,CASIWTQGPTEAFF,TGTGCCAGCATTTGGACACAGGGCCCCACTGAAGCTTTCTTT
TRBJ1-1,-,TRBV6-2/TRBV6-3,-,CASTPAGMNEAFF,TGTGCCAGCACCCCGGCAGGGATGAATGAAGCTTTCTTT
TRBJ1-4,-,TRBV10-2,-,CASSESSGGGEKLFF,TGCGCCAGCAGTGAGTCTTCGGGGGGCGGGGAAAAACTGTTTTTT
TRBJ1-2,-,TRBV4-3,-,CASSQVAREGPISYGYTF,TGCGCCAGCAGCCAAGTAGCTCGGGAGGGCCCCATAAGCTATGGCTACACCTTC
TRBJ1-1,-,TRBV19,-,CASSAQGLGTEAFF,TGTGCCAGTAGTGCACAGGGTTTGGGAACTGAAGCTTTCTTT
TRBJ2-7,-,TRBV15,-,CATSPRVRDEQYF,TGTGCCACCAGCCCCCGGGTCAGGGACGAGCAGTACTTC
TRBJ2-1,-,TRBV4-1,-,CASSQVLDEQFF,TGCGCCAGCAGCCAAGTTCTCGATGAGCAGTTCTTC
TRBJ2-1,-,TRBV18,-,CASSPSGVYNEQFF,TGTGCCAGCTCACCGTCAGGGGTGTACAATGAGCAGTTCTTC
TRBJ1-4,-,TRBV7-2,-,CASSQTADYEKLFF,TGTGCCAGCAGCCAGACTGCCGATTATGAAAAACTGTTTTTT
TRBJ2-3,TRBD1,TRBV5-8,-,CASSSGQQDTQYF,TGTGCCAGCAGCTCGGGACAGCAAGATACGCAGTATTTT
TRBJ1-2,-,TRBV6-2/TRBV6-3,-,CASSRGGAKGYTF,TGTGCCAGCAGCCGGGGGGGGGCGAAAGGCTACACCTTC
TRBJ2-1,TRBD2,TRBV5-1,-,CASSIGTSGSGDEQFF,TGCGCCAGCAGCATAGGGACTAGCGGGAGTGGAGATGAGCAGTTCTTC
TRBJ2-1,-,TRBV15,once,CATGGSSYNEQFF,TGTGCCACCGGAGGGAGCTCCTACAATGAGCAGTTCTTC
TRBJ2-5,-,TRBV28,-,CASSFRETQYF,TGTGCCAGCAGTTTTCGAGAGACCCAGTACTTC
TRBJ2-4,-,TRBV18,once,CASSLDSKNIQYF,TGTGCCAGCTCTCTCGACAGCAAAAACATTCAGTACTTC
TRBJ1-2,-,TRBV18,few,CASSSFNPQEGYTF,TGTGCCAGCTCATCTTTCAATCCACAGGAAGGCTACACCTTC
TRBJ2-5,TRBD1,TRBV28,-,CASSPKGTGRETQYF,TGTGCCAGCAGTCCAAAAGGGACAGGGAGAGAGACCCAGTACTTC
TRBJ2-3,TRBD2,TRBV7-2,-,CASSLAGLGTHTDTQYF,TGTGCCAGCAGCTTAGCGGGACTAGGCACACACACAGATACGCAGTATTTT